This TCR beta chain was recovered during a study of T cells in Graves' hyperthyroidism and ophthalmopathy. Germline CDR1 and CDR2: LNHDA and SQIVND (reference sequence). The CDR3 covers 13 residues. V was clipped by 7 bases and J by 14 bases, with 18 bases between them. Using RNA transcripts as the source, TCR beta CDR3 regions were amplified. The primer set for the first-round RT-PCR of the TCR CDR3 was HTBI. Using its own MiXCR run on the multiplex PCR reads, TCRdb lists one record per CDR3 protein. The sample has about 500,000 distinct CDR3 sequences; 35% to 50% are singletons. This clonotype has just one count.

The chain is built from TRBV19 and TRBJ1-6; weak D call: TRBD1 (6 bases). The origin of this receptor is an adult woman with Graves' disease, either hyperthyroidism or ophthalmopathy (not recorded which). The sample was peripheral blood or thyroid tissue (not recorded which). The CDR3 bases are TGTGCCAGTAACAACAGGGAATACCTCACCCTCCACTTT. Protein product: CASNNREYLTLHF.